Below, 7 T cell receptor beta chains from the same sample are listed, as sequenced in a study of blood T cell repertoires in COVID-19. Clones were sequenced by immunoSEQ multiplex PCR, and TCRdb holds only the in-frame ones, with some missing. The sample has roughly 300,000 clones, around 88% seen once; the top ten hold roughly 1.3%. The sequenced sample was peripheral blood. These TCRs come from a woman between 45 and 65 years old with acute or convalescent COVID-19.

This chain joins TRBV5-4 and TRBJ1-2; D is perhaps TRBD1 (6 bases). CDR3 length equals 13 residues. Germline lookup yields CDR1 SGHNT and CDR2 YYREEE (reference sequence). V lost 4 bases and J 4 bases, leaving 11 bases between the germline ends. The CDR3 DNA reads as TGTGCCAGCAGCACCCGGACAGTCTATGGCTACACCTTC. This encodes CASSTRTVYGYTF.

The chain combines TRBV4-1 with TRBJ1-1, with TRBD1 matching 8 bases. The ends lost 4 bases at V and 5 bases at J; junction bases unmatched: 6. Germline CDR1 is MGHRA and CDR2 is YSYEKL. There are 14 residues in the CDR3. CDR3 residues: CASSRADRGTEAFF. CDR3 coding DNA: TGCGCCAGCAGCCGAGCTGACAGGGGAACTGAAGCTTTCTTT.

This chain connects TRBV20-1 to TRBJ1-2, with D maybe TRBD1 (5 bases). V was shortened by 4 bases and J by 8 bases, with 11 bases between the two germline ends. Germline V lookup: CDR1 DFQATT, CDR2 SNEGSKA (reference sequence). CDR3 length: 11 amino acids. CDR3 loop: CSATGLGGYTF. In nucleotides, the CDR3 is TGCAGTGCTACAGGGTTGGGCGGCTACACCTTC.

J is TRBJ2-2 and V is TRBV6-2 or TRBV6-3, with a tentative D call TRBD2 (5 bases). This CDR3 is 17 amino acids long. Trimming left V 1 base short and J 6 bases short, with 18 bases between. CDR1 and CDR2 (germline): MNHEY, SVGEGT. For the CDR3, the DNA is TGTGCCAGCAGTTACTGGACGTCGGACTCCACGGCCGGGGAGCTGTTTTTT. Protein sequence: CASSYWTSDSTAGELFF.

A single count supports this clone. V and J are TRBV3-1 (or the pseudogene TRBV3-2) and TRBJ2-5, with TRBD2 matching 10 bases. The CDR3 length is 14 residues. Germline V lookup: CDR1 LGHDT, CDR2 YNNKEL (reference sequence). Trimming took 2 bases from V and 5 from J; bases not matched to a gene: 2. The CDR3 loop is CASSQLAGEETQYF. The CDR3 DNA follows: TGTGCCAGCAGCCAACTAGCGGGGGAGGAGACCCAGTACTTC.

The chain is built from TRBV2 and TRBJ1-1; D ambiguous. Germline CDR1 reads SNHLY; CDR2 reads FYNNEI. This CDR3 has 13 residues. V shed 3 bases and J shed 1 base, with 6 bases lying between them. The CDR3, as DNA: TGTGCCAGCAGTGACCGGGGGAACACTGAAGCTTTCTTT. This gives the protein CASSDRGNTEAFF.

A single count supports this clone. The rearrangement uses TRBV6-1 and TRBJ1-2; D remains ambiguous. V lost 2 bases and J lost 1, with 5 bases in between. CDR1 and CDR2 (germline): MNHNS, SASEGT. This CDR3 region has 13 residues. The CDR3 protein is CASSERSNYGYTF. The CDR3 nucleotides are TGTGCCAGCAGTGAAAGGAGTAACTATGGCTACACCTTC.